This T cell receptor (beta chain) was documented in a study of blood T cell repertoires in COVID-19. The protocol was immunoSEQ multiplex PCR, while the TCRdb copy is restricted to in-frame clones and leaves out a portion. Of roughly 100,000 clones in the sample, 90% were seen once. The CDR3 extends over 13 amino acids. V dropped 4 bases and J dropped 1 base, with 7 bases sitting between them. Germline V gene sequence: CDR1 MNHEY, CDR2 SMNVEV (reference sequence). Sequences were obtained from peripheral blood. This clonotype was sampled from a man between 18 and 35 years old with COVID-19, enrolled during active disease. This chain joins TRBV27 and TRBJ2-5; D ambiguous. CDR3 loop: CASSSPLQETQYF. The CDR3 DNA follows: TGTGCCAGCAGTTCCCCCCTCCAAGAGACCCAGTACTTC.